This T cell receptor beta chain was sequenced for a study of shared clonotypes between healthy human individuals. Naive CD8 cells, CD45RO-negative and positively selected for CCR7, excluded terminally differentiated effector memory CD45RA+ cells. The CDR3 has 16 residues. The V end was cut by 6 bases, the J end by 0 bases, with 15 bases between. Germline assignment: CDR1 MDHEN and CDR2 SYDVKM. TCRdb keeps only in-frame clones here, not all; method: immunoSEQ multiplex PCR. The data hold about 650,000 clones, with 95% to 96% observed a single time. The TCR sequence derives from a woman in her thirties in good health. This chain uses TRBV28 with TRBJ1-3; D gene unclear. What was sequenced was naive CD8+ T cells sorted from blood. The DNA of the CDR3 is TGTGCCAGCAGACTCCGCGGGCAAAACTCTGGAAACACCATATATTTT. It encodes CASRLRGQNSGNTIYF. Based on the CDR3 plus reference TRBV28 and TRBJ1-3, the full variable domain is DVKVTQSSRYLVKRTGEKVFLECVQDMDHENMFWYRQDPGLGLRLIYFSYDVKMKEKGDIPEGYSVSREKKERFSLILESASTNQTSMYLCASRLRGQNSGNTIYFGEGSWLTVV.